This passage covers 31 T cell receptor beta chains from one sample sequenced in a study of OX40 agonist ivuxolimab in advanced cancers. Data came from immunoSEQ multiplex PCR; TCRdb stores just in-frame clones and leaves some out. The sample includes 48,000 or so clones, 80% to 85% of them seen just once. Sequenced material: CD4+ or CD8+ T cells sorted from blood, taken in a trial of the OX40 agonist ivuxolimab. The receptor source for this set is an adult with an advanced solid tumor such as melanoma, head and neck, liver or kidney cancer.

V gene TRBV6-1 combines with J gene TRBJ1-2; D remains ambiguous. Germline V gene lookup returns CDR1 MNHNS and CDR2 SASEGT. The CDR3 is 12 residues long. Trimming pared 10 bases from V and 7 bases from J, leaving 16 bases between. The CDR3 protein is CAIYESQSGYTF. The CDR3 nucleotides read TGTGCCATCTATGAAAGTCAAAGTGGCTACACCTTC.

The rearrangement links TRBV13 to TRBJ1-3; D not resolved. The germline V and J ends were trimmed by 2 bases and 2 bases, with 7 bases remaining between them. The germline V gene encodes CDR1 PRHDT and CDR2 FYEKMQ (reference sequence). There are 14 residues in the CDR3. The DNA for the CDR3 is TGTGCCAGCAGCTTACGAGGTCCTGGAAACACCATATATTTT. Translating it yields CASSLRGPGNTIYF. The full variable domain, with the rest looked up from reference TRBV13 and TRBJ1-3, is AAGVIQSPRHLIKEKRETATLKCYPIPRHDTVYWYQQGPGQDPQFLISFYEKMQSDKGSIPDRFSAQQFSDYHSELNMSSLELGDSALYFCASSLRGPGNTIYFGEGSWLTVV.

CDR3 nucleotides: TGTGCCAGCAGCTTGGGAGCTCCTAAGGTCCTGCAGTACTTC. Its translation is CASSLGAPKVLQYF. The chain combines TRBV5-4 with TRBJ2-7; D gene uncertain. Germline V CDR1 and CDR2: SGHNT, YYREEE (reference sequence). This CDR3 is 14 amino acids long. Trimming stripped 0 bases from V and 9 bases from J, with 16 bases between.

The chain joins TRBV5-1 to TRBJ2-1; 7 bases are shared with TRBD2. With V trimmed by 4 bases and J by 5 bases, 3 bases remained unmatched. The CDR3 has 13 amino acids. In germline, CDR1 is SGHRS, CDR2 YFSETQ. CDR3 bases: TGCGCCAGCAGCATTGGACTAGACAATGAGCAGTTCTTC. This encodes CASSIGLDNEQFF.

This clone is medium-sized within its sample. V usage is TRBV30 and J usage is TRBJ1-5, with a possible D match to TRBD1 (5 bases). Trimming removed 0 bases from V and 4 bases from J, with 13 bases in between. Looked up from germline, CDR1 is GTSNPN and CDR2 is SVGIG (reference sequence). The CDR3 is 15 residues long. As DNA, the CDR3 is TGTGCCTGGAGTGTAAGTGGGACTTTTAATCAGCCCCAGCATTTT. Its protein product is CAWSVSGTFNQPQHF. Drawing the rest from reference TRBV30 and TRBJ1-5, the complete variable domain is SQTIHQWPATLVQPVGSPLSLECTVEGTSNPNLYWYRQAAGRGLQLLFYSVGIGQISSEVPQNLSASRPQDRQFILSSKKLLLSDSGFYLCAWSVSGTFNQPQHFGDGTRLSIL.

The chain uses TRBV5-4 and TRBJ1-1; 7 positions agree with TRBD1. From germline, CDR1 is SGHNT and CDR2 YYREEE (reference sequence). Trimming removed 4 bases from V and 11 bases from J; junction bases left unmatched: 17. The CDR3 totals 15 residues. CDR3 bases: TGTGCCAGCAGCCGTCCAACAACAGGGGCCCTTGGGGCTTTCTTT. Translation gives CASSRPTTGALGAFF.

This clone was observed a few times. This sequence joins TRBV7-9 and TRBJ2-1, with D possibly being TRBD2 (6 bases). The CDR3 spans 14 residues. V was pared by 5 bases and J by 10 bases, with 18 bases between. Germline V gene data show CDR1 as SEHNR and CDR2 as FQNEAQ (reference sequence). CDR3 DNA: TGTGCCAGCAGCCGTCCAGCGTCTGCGGGGGAGCAGTTCTTC. Protein sequence: CASSRPASAGEQFF.

The rearrangement links TRBV27 to TRBJ1-4; no firm D call. The CDR3 has 12 amino acids. V lost 2 bases to trimming and J lost 8 bases, with 6 bases between them. CDR1 is MNHEY, CDR2 SMNVEV, per germline (reference sequence). CDR3 coding DNA: TGTGCCAGCAGTTTAGACGGGGAAAAACTGTTTTTT. It specifies CASSLDGEKLFF.

This sequence joins TRBV5-5 and TRBJ2-7, with unresolved D. V was clipped by 0 bases and J by 3 bases, with 1 base between them. Germline values: CDR1 SGHKS, CDR2 YYEKEE (reference sequence). This CDR3 spans 11 amino acids. The CDR3 DNA reads as TGTGCCAGCAGCTTGGGCTACGAGCAGTACTTC. It yields the protein CASSLGYEQYF.

The CDR3 protein is CASSLGVAYQETQYF. Here the CDR3 DNA reads TGTGCCAGCAGCTTGGGCGTAGCTTATCAAGAGACCCAGTACTTC. V and J are TRBV5-4 and TRBJ2-5, with no clear D. CDR3 length equals 15 residues. V was clipped by 0 bases and J by 2 bases, with 11 bases between them. CDR1 is SGHNT, CDR2 YYREEE, per germline (reference sequence). Complete variable domain (other parts from reference TRBV5-4 and TRBJ2-5): ETGVTQSPTHLIKTRGQQVTLRCSSQSGHNTVSWYQQALGQGPQFIFQYYREEENGRGNFPPRFSGLQFPNYSSELNVNALELDDSALYLCASSLGVAYQETQYFGPGTRLLVL.

This sequence joins TRBV7-9 and TRBJ1-6; D call uncertain. Trimming took 3 bases from V and 6 from J, leaving 12 bases between them. CDR3 length: 15 amino acids. Germline V gives CDR1 SEHNR, CDR2 FQNEAQ (reference sequence). The CDR3 loop reads CASSFSPGRNSPLHF. Here the CDR3 DNA reads TGTGCCAGCAGCTTTTCGCCCGGTCGTAATTCACCCCTCCACTTT. The whole variable domain, remainder taken from reference TRBV7-9 and TRBJ1-6, is DTGVSQNPRHKITKRGQNVTFRCDPISEHNRLYWYRQTLGQGPEFLTYFQNEAQLEKSRLLSDRFSAERPKGSFSTLEIQRTEQGDSAMYLCASSFSPGRNSPLHFGNGTRLTVT.

This sequence joins TRBV5-8 and TRBJ1-1; D is ambiguous. The length of the CDR3 is 16 residues. V gave up 5 bases and J gave up 3 bases, with 20 bases separating them. Germline CDR1 SGHTS, CDR2 YDEGEE. This CDR3 is CASRTLLGVFDTEAFF. DNA of the CDR3: TGTGCCAGCAGAACCCTGCTCGGGGTGTTTGACACTGAAGCTTTCTTT.

The CDR3 bases are TGTGCCAGCAGCTACGGGACTAGCGGGACCCAAGAGACCCAGTACTTC. This encodes CASSYGTSGTQETQYF. The chain has TRBV11-2 and TRBJ2-5, with 13 positions matching TRBD2. The CDR3 totals 16 residues. CDR1 is SGHAT, CDR2 FQNNGV, per germline. Losses at the gene ends were 4 bases for V and 1 base for J; bases not matched to a gene: 3.

This clone was seen only a few times. The sample has other DNA sequences that encode this CDR3 too. The chain couples TRBV30 to TRBJ1-2; D call uncertain. The germline V gene encodes CDR1 GTSNPN and CDR2 SVGIG (reference sequence). This CDR3 spans 13 amino acids. Trimming stripped 0 bases from V and 0 bases from J, with 5 bases between. The CDR3 DNA reads TGTGCCTGGAGTGTTGAGGCTAACTATGGCTACACCTTC. As protein: CAWSVEANYGYTF.

The chain carries TRBV14 and TRBJ2-1; 11 bases match TRBD2. The length of the CDR3 is 17 residues. Trimming removed 2 bases from V and 6 bases from J; junction bases left unmatched: 9. Germline V gives CDR1 SGHDN, CDR2 FVKESK. CDR3 DNA sequence: TGTGCCAGCAGCCAACCCTATAGCGGGAGGGCCATCAATGAGCAGTTCTTC. It yields the protein CASSQPYSGRAINEQFF.

The chain has TRBV11-2 and TRBJ1-2, with 7 bases fitting TRBD1. The germline V gene encodes CDR1 SGHAT and CDR2 FQNNGV. Losses at the gene ends were 6 bases for V and 5 bases for J; bases not matched to a gene: 12. The CDR3 runs 15 residues. CDR3 DNA: TGTGCCAGCAGAAAGCCCGGGCAGGGGGTATATGGCTACACCTTC. Residues: CASRKPGQGVYGYTF.

The V gene is TRBV19, the J gene TRBJ2-1; the match to TRBD2 covers 10 bases. Germline assignment: CDR1 LNHDA and CDR2 SQIVND (reference sequence). The CDR3 loop spans 16 amino acids. The V segment lost 5 bases and the J segment 8 bases; nucleotides outside the gene matches: 12. The CDR3 reads CASSSGLAELGDEQFF. The CDR3 DNA follows: TGTGCCAGTAGTTCAGGACTAGCGGAGCTGGGAGATGAGCAGTTCTTC.

V usage is TRBV5-4 and J usage is TRBJ1-2; D gene unclear. The germline CDR1 and CDR2 sequences are SGHNT and YYREEE (reference sequence). The length of the CDR3 is 15 residues. V was pared by 1 base and J by 5 bases, with 15 bases between. The CDR3 is CASSLSSGRSYGYTF. The CDR3, as DNA: TGTGCCAGCAGCTTGTCCTCCGGGCGTTCTTATGGCTACACCTTC. The entire variable domain, with the rest obtained from reference TRBV5-4 and TRBJ1-2, is as follows: ETGVTQSPTHLIKTRGQQVTLRCSSQSGHNTVSWYQQALGQGPQFIFQYYREEENGRGNFPPRFSGLQFPNYSSELNVNALELDDSALYLCASSLSSGRSYGYTFGSGTRLTVV.

This chain connects TRBV5-6 to TRBJ2-7, with TRBD2 matching 8 bases. The length of the CDR3 is 16 residues. The V and J ends lost 4 bases and 4 bases, in that order; junction bases with no gene match: 13. Germline assignment: CDR1 SGHDT and CDR2 YYEEEE. CDR3 in amino acids: CASSTDIIAGLYEQYF. The CDR3 DNA reads TGTGCCAGCAGCACGGATATAATAGCGGGGTTATACGAGCAGTACTTC. Filled out from reference TRBV5-6 and TRBJ2-7, the complete variable domain reads DAGVTQSPTHLIKTRGQQVTLRCSPKSGHDTVSWYQQALGQGPQFIFQYYEEEERQRGNFPDRFSGHQFPNYSSELNVNALLLGDSALYLCASSTDIIAGLYEQYFGPGTRLTVT.

This clone was detected only once. This sequence joins TRBV6-1 and TRBJ1-1; D not certain. Germline V gene data show CDR1 as MNHNS and CDR2 as SASEGT. This CDR3 has 14 residues. The germline V and J ends were trimmed by 9 bases and 5 bases, with 19 bases remaining between them. DNA of the CDR3: TGTGCCAGTACCGAGACGGGGTGGATGACTGAAGCTTTCTTT. This codes for CASTETGWMTEAFF.

A note on this clone: The junction does not match germline at one end; this may be a read error. The chain joins TRBV7-6 to TRBJ1-1, with no clear D. The CDR3 is 13 residues long. Per the germline V gene, CDR1 is SGHVS and CDR2 is FNYEAQ. The CDR3 loop reads CASSLGWRTGAFF. The CDR3 region has the DNA TGTGCCAGCAGCTTAGGGTGGCGCACTGGAGCTTTCTTT.

The J gene is TRBJ2-1, the V gene TRBV10-3; D is perhaps TRBD1 or TRBD2 (5 bases each). The CDR3 has 14 amino acids. Germline CDR1 and CDR2: ENHRY and SYGVKD. Trimming cost V 6 bases and J 2 bases, with 11 bases left between them. CDR3 sequence: CAIRGERAYNEQFF. CDR3 DNA: TGTGCCATCAGAGGGGAGCGCGCCTACAATGAGCAGTTCTTC.

This chain connects TRBV25-1 to TRBJ1-2, with D maybe TRBD1 (5 bases). V was pared by 4 bases and J by 8 bases, with 14 bases between. CDR1 and CDR2 (germline): MGHDK, SYGVNS. The CDR3 is 13 amino acids. This chain's CDR3 is CASSGGAWGGYTF. CDR3 coding DNA: TGTGCCAGCAGTGGCGGAGCATGGGGGGGCTACACCTTC.

This clone was observed a handful of times. This chain connects TRBV11-3 to TRBJ2-5; D may be TRBD1 or TRBD2 (6 bases each). The CDR3 is 14 residues long. Trimming removed 1 base at V and 7 bases at J, with 13 bases between. CDR1 and CDR2 (germline): SGHNT, YENEEA. The CDR3 DNA reads as TGTGCCAGCAGCTTAGTCGAGGGGGGAGGGACCCAGTACTTC. It translates to CASSLVEGGGTQYF.

V and J are TRBV9 and TRBJ2-1; weak D call: TRBD1 (6 bases). The CDR3 spans 17 residues. The V end lost 3 bases, the J end lost 4 bases, and 20 bases lay between the germline ends. CDR1 SGDLS and CDR2 YYNGEE come from the germline V gene. In nucleotides, the CDR3 is TGTGCCAGCAGCGGTTCACAGGGCCCACTCCAATACAATGAGCAGTTCTTC. Its translation is CASSGSQGPLQYNEQFF.

This clone showed up just once. The DNA for the CDR3 is TGTGCCAGCAGCTCCTATCTTGTCAATGAGCAGTTCTTC. It yields the protein CASSSYLVNEQFF. The chain has TRBV9 and TRBJ2-1; D gene unclear. V gave up 4 bases and J gave up 6 bases, with 11 bases separating them. This CDR3 comprises 13 residues. CDR1 and CDR2 (germline): SGDLS, YYNGEE.

Only a few counts were recorded for this clone. This rearrangement joins TRBV7-2 to TRBJ2-5; D is possibly TRBD2 (6 bases). Germline V gives CDR1 SGHTA, CDR2 FQGNSA. Deletions cut 6 bases from V and 10 bases from J, with 21 bases between. This CDR3 comprises 14 residues. The CDR3, as DNA: TGTGCCAGCAGTGAGGGACTTGGGGGTGGGAGCCAGTACTTC. This codes for CASSEGLGGGSQYF.

The gene calls are TRBV6-6 and TRBJ1-1; D unclear. The length of the CDR3 is 14 residues. Deletions cut 5 bases from V and 1 base from J, with 11 bases between. Germline-derived CDR1 and CDR2 are MNHNY and SVGAGI (reference sequence). This chain's CDR3 is CASSTSDTNTEAFF. In DNA form, the CDR3 reads TGTGCCAGCAGTACATCAGACACGAACACTGAAGCTTTCTTT.

The chain combines TRBV10-3 with TRBJ1-1; a weak D match, TRBD1 (6 bases). This CDR3 is 16 amino acids long. Trimming removed 6 bases from V and 4 bases from J, with 21 bases in between. Germline V gene lookup returns CDR1 ENHRY and CDR2 SYGVKD. Here the CDR3 reads CAISDTPQGRSTEAFF. The CDR3 DNA is TGTGCCATCAGCGATACTCCTCAGGGGCGGAGCACTGAAGCTTTCTTT.

This chain uses TRBV15 with TRBJ1-2; D possibly corresponds to TRBD1 (5 bases). Germline V gives CDR1 LNHNV, CDR2 YYDKDF (reference sequence). CDR3 length equals 17 residues. Trimming cost V 0 bases and J 4 bases, with 18 bases left between them. CDR3: CATSRDLGPLRSYGYTF. The CDR3 DNA follows: TGTGCCACCAGCAGAGATTTGGGACCCTTGAGGAGCTATGGCTACACCTTC.

The genes are TRBV5-4 and TRBJ2-5; D call uncertain. The CDR3 runs 16 residues. Germline V gene sequence: CDR1 SGHNT, CDR2 YYREEE (reference sequence). The V end was cut by 0 bases, the J end by 5 bases, with 17 bases between. The CDR3 coding sequence is TGTGCCAGCAGCTTGGCCCCGCAGACCCTCCGGGAGACCCAGTACTTC. Translating it yields CASSLAPQTLRETQYF.